This T cell receptor (beta chain) was recovered during a study of blood T cell repertoires in COVID-19. The wider study: Material from acute and convalescent COVID-19 was sourced from the United States, Italy and Spain. PBMCs, B-cell-depleted T cells, or T cells provided the cDNA or gDNA that made up the material.

Authors' data handling: For nucleated cells, counts were estimated from reference gene primer amplification. The repertoire was sequenced with immunoSEQ multiplex PCR; TCRdb's copy has only in-frame clones and lacks some. V and J calls and clone size are those listed in that table; D and trimming were worked out from the DNA. The table records 200,000 to 250,000 clones, roughly 84% of them present only once. This CDR3 spans 17 amino acids. CDR1 is KGHDR, CDR2 SFDVKD, per germline. Trimming cost V 6 bases and J 1 base; bases outside gene matches: 9. The clonotype was recovered from a woman aged 25-40 years who had recovered from COVID-19. The sample consisted of peripheral blood. This sequence joins TRBV24-1 and TRBJ1-5; 9 bases fit TRBD1. In nucleotides, the CDR3 is TGTGCCACCAGTCCCGGACAGGGGTACGGCAGCAATCAGCCCCAGCATTTT. Translating gives CATSPGQGYGSNQPQHF.